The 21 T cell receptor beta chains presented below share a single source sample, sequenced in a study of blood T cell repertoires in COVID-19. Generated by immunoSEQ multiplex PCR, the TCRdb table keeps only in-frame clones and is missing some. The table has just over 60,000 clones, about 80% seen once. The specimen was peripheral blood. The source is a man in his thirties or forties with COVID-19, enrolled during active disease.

The DNA of the CDR3 is TGCGCCAGCAGCCCCGCGCTGACACAGGGGAACCAAGAGACCCAGTACTTC. Translating it yields CASSPALTQGNQETQYF. V usage is TRBV4-3 and J usage is TRBJ2-5; TRBD1 agrees at 7 bases. V gave up 4 bases and J gave up 0 bases; unmatched junction bases: 11. Germline lookup yields CDR1 LGHNA and CDR2 YSLEER. The CDR3 covers 17 residues.

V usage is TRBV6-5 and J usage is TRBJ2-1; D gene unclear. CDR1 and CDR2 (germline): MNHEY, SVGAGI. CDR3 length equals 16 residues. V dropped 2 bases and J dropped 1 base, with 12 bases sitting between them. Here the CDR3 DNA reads TGTGCCAGCAGTTACACCATGAGCGTATCCTACAATGAGCAGTTCTTC. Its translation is CASSYTMSVSYNEQFF.

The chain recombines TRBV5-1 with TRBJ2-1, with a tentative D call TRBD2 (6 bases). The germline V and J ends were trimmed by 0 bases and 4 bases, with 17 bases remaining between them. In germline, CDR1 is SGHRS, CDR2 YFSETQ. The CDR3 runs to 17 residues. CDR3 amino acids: CASSLAPPAEGYNEQFF. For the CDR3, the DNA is TGCGCCAGCAGCTTGGCCCCCCCGGCGGAGGGATACAATGAGCAGTTCTTC.

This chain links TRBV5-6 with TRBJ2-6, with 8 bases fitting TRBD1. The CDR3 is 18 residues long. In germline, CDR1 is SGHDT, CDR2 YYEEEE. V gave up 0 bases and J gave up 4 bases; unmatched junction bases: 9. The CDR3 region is CASSLGDRGRAGANVLTF. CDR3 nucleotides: TGTGCCAGCAGCTTGGGTGACAGGGGTAGGGCGGGGGCCAACGTCCTGACTTTC.

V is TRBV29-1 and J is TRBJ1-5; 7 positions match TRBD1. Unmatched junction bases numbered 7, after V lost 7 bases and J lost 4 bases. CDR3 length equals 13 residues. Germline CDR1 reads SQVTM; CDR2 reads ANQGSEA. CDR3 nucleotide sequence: TGCAGCGCCCGGACAGGAGTTAATCAGCCCCAGCATTTT. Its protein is CSARTGVNQPQHF.

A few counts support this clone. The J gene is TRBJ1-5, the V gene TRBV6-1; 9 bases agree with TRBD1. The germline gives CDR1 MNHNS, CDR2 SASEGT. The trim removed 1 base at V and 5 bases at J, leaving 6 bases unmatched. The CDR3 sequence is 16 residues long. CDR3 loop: CASSEGFNRGHQPQHF. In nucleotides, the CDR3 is TGTGCCAGCAGTGAAGGATTCAACAGGGGGCATCAGCCCCAGCATTTT.

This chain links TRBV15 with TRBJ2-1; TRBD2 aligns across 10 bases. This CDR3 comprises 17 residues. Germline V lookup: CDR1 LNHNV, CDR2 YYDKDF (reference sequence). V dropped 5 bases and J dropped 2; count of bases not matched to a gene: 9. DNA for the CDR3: TGTGCCACCAGCTTGAGAACTAGCGGGATGACCTACAATGAGCAGTTCTTC. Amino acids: CATSLRTSGMTYNEQFF.

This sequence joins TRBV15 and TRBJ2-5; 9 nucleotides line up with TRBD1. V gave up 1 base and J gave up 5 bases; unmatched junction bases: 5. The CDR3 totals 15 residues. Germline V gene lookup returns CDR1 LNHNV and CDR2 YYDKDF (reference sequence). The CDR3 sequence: CATSRVTGGSETQYF. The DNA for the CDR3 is TGTGCCACCAGCAGAGTGACAGGGGGATCCGAGACCCAGTACTTC.

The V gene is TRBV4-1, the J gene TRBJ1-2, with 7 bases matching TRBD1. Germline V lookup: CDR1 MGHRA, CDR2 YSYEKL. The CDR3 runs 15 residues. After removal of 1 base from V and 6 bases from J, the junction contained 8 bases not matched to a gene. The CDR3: CASSQARTGRDGYTF. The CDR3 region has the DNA TGCGCCAGCAGCCAAGCCCGGACAGGCAGGGATGGCTACACCTTC.

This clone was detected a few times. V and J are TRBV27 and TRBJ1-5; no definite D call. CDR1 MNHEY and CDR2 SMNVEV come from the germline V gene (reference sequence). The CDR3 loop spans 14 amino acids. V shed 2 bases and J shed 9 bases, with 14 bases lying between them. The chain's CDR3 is CASSLSYQDPPQHF. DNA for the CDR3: TGTGCCAGCAGTTTAAGTTACCAGGATCCGCCCCAGCATTTT.

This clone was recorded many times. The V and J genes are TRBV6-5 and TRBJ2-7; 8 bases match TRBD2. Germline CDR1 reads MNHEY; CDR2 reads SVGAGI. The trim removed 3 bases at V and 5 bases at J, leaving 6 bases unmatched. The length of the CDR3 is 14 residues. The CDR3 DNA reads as TGTGCCAGCAGTTATGGGCGGGGGGCCCACGAGCAGTACTTC. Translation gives CASSYGRGAHEQYF.

The DNA of the CDR3 is TGTGCCAGCTCACCCCCCAACGGCGGCACTTATCCAGGAGGGTCTTACAATGAGCAGTTCTTC. Amino acid sequence: CASSPPNGGTYPGGSYNEQFF. The genes are TRBV18 and TRBJ2-1; a possible D gene is TRBD2 (6 bases). This CDR3 spans 21 amino acids. V lost 3 bases and J lost 4, with 31 bases in between. Germline assignment: CDR1 KGHSH and CDR2 LQKENI.

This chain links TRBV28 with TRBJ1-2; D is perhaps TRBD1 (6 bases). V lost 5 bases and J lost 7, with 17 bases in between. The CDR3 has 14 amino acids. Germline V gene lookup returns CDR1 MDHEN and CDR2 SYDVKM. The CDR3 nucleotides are TGTGCCAGCAGTGGGGGGGGCCTGCTTACTGGCTACACCTTC. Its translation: CASSGGGLLTGYTF.

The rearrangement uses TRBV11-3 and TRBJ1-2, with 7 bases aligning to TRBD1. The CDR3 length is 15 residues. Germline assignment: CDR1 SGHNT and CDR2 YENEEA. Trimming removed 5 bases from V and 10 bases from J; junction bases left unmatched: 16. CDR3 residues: CASSLKRGLRDFYTF. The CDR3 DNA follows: TGTGCCAGCAGCCTCAAAAGGGGGCTCCGGGACTTCTACACCTTC.

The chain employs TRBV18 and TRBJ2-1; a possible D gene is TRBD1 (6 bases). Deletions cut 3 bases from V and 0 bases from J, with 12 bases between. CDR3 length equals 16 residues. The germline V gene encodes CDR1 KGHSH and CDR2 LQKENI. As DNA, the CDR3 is TGTGCCAGCTCACCCCAAAGGGGGAGCTCCTACAATGAGCAGTTCTTC. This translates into CASSPQRGSSYNEQFF.

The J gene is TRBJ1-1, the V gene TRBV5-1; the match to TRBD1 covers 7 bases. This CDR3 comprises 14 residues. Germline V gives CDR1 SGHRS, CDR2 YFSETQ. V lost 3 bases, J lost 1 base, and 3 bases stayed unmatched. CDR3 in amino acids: CASSSGGQNTEAFF. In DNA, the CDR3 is TGCGCCAGCAGCTCAGGGGGACAGAACACTGAAGCTTTCTTT.

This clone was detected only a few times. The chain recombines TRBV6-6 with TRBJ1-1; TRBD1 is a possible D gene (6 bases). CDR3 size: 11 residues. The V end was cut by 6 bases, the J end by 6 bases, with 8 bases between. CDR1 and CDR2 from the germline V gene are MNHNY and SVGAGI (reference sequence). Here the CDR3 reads CASSWTAEAFF. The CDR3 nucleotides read TGTGCCAGCAGCTGGACAGCTGAAGCTTTCTTT.

CDR3 in DNA: TGTGCCAGCAGCCAAGAGGGGCTCAACACAGATACGCAGTATTTT. Translated: CASSQEGLNTDTQYF. The chain couples TRBV4-2 to TRBJ2-3, with D tentatively TRBD1 (5 bases). The CDR3 is made up of 15 amino acids. With 0 bases removed from V and 2 bases from J, the gap between germline ends came to 9 bases. Germline CDR1 LGHNA, CDR2 YNFKEQ.

The CDR3 region is CASSQEASPSYEQYF. The CDR3 DNA follows: TGTGCCAGCAGCCAAGAGGCTAGTCCGTCCTACGAGCAGTACTTC. The chain combines TRBV4-2 with TRBJ2-7, with D uncertain. The CDR3 runs to 15 residues. With 0 bases removed from V and 1 base from J, the gap between germline ends came to 10 bases. Germline V gene data show CDR1 as LGHNA and CDR2 as YNFKEQ.

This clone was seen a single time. The CDR3 is CASSSQGHGYTF. The CDR3 DNA reads TGCGCCAGCAGCTCACAGGGACATGGCTACACCTTC. The rearrangement joins TRBV5-1 to TRBJ1-2, with D maybe TRBD1 (6 bases). V lost 3 bases, J lost 6 bases, and 9 bases lay in between. Looked up from germline, CDR1 is SGHRS and CDR2 is YFSETQ. The CDR3 is 12 amino acids.

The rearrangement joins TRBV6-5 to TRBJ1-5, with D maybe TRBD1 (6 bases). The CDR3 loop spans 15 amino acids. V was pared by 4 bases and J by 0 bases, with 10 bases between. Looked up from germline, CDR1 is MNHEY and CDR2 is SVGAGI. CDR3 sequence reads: CASSLTGNSNQPQHF. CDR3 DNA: TGTGCCAGCAGTTTAACAGGGAATAGCAATCAGCCCCAGCATTTT.